Described below is a single T cell receptor (beta chain) sequence and its context. What it binds is unknown. The PCR made use of 60 Vbeta and 13 Jbeta primers. Assay: immunoSEQ multiplex PCR; the TCRdb copy retains only in-frame clones and omits some. This sample has 150,000 to 200,000 clones, with around 86% found just once. The sample is drawn from a study of cytomegalovirus exposure and HLA in healthy donors. Study-wide results and caveats: Diagnosis of cytomegalovirus status made by the classifier reportedly showed high specificity and sensitivity. Across donors, sequencing depth was assumed by presence/absence analyses to be roughly uniform. As a later analysis revealed, most CMV-associated TCR beta chains appeared HLA-restricted.

CDR1 and CDR2 from the germline V gene are SNHLY and FYNNEI. The CDR3 runs to 13 residues. The V and J ends lost 6 bases and 3 bases, in that order; junction bases with no gene match: 3. Sequencing was done on a sample of PBMCs. The chain joins TRBV2 to TRBJ2-5; 8 bases are shared with TRBD2. This sequence was found in a middle-aged man in good health and CMV-seronegative. The CDR3 DNA follows: TGTGCCAGCAGCCGGACTAGCAAAGAGACCCAGTACTTC. Encoded protein: CASSRTSKETQYF.